The 13 T cell receptor beta chains in this list originate from one sample, sequenced in a study of patients and donors after allogeneic stem cell transplantation. TCRdb reprocessed the RT-PCR reads via MiXCR and lists one record per CDR3 protein. The table shows thousands of distinct CDR3 sequences, with more than 9.5% occurring only once. The sequenced material came from blood, either unsorted or a sorted T cell fraction (not recorded which). These receptors came from a human donor who was either an allogeneic HSCT recipient or a stem cell or donor lymphocyte infusion donor (not recorded which). It is not recorded whose cells these are; they may come from a transplant donor.

This clonotype has ten or more counts. This chain uses TRBV11-2 with TRBJ1-5; D uncertain. The length of the CDR3 is 13 residues. Germline V gene sequence: CDR1 SGHAT, CDR2 FQNNGV. The germline V and J ends were trimmed by 3 bases and 3 bases, with 6 bases remaining between them. The CDR3 loop reads CASSLSYNQPQHF. In nucleotides, the CDR3 is TGTGCCAGCAGCTTGAGCTACAATCAGCCCCAGCATTTT.

This clonotype was observed at least ten times. V is TRBV7-9 and J is TRBJ2-3; 9 positions agree with TRBD2. This CDR3 has 15 residues. With V trimmed by 3 bases and J by 3 bases, 4 bases remained unmatched. Germline V lookup: CDR1 SEHNR, CDR2 FQNEAQ (reference sequence). Here the CDR3 reads CASSFTSGLTDTQYF. CDR3 DNA sequence: TGTGCCAGCAGCTTTACTAGCGGGCTAACAGATACGCAGTATTTT.

This chain connects TRBV5-4 to TRBJ2-2, with D unresolved. The germline V and J ends were trimmed by 3 bases and 0 bases, with 12 bases remaining between them. CDR1 is SGHNT and CDR2 is YYREEE in the germline V gene (reference sequence). This CDR3 comprises 16 residues. The CDR3 protein is CASSYPEGSNTGELFF. DNA of the CDR3: TGTGCCAGCAGCTACCCTGAAGGCTCGAACACCGGGGAGCTGTTTTTT. Using reference TRBV5-4 and TRBJ2-2 for the parts outside the CDR3, the full variable domain is ETGVTQSPTHLIKTRGQQVTLRCSSQSGHNTVSWYQQALGQGPQFIFQYYREEENGRGNFPPRFSGLQFPNYSSELNVNALELDDSALYLCASSYPEGSNTGELFFGEGSRLTVL.

This clonotype has just a few counts. V is TRBV7-9 and J is TRBJ1-4; maybe TRBD1 (6 bases). Germline values: CDR1 SEHNR, CDR2 FQNEAQ (reference sequence). This CDR3 region has 17 residues. Trimming cost V 2 bases and J 3 bases, with 16 bases left between them. CDR3 bases: TGTGCCAGCAGCTTAATTGGGGCAGGGGCGGCTAATGAAAAACTGTTTTTT. Protein sequence: CASSLIGAGAANEKLFF.

The V gene is TRBV25-1, the J gene TRBJ2-1; no firm D call. Germline-derived CDR1 and CDR2 are MGHDK and SYGVNS. Deletions cut 1 base from V and 2 bases from J, with 6 bases between. This CDR3 region has 14 residues. The CDR3 region has the DNA TGTGCCAGCAGTGAATCCCCCACCTACAATGAGCAGTTCTTC. Amino acids: CASSESPTYNEQFF.

By frequency in the sample, this clonotype is medium-sized (0.01 to 0.1%). J is TRBJ1-5 and V is TRBV4-3; a weak D match, TRBD1 (5 bases). V was trimmed by 0 bases and J by 7 bases, leaving 13 bases between them. This CDR3 contains 15 residues. CDR1 and CDR2 from the germline V gene are LGHNA and YSLEER. CDR3: CASSQEAGSGQPQHF. The CDR3 bases are TGCGCCAGCAGCCAAGAGGCAGGGTCAGGGCAGCCCCAGCATTTT.

This clonotype showed up many times. V gene TRBV5-6 combines with J gene TRBJ1-1, with 8 bases lining up with TRBD1. The V segment lost 1 base and the J segment 1 base; nucleotides outside the gene matches: 3. CDR3 size: 15 residues. The V gene's germline CDR1 is SGHDT and CDR2 YYEEEE. The CDR3 here is CASSLTGGPNTEAFF. DNA of the CDR3: TGTGCCAGCAGCTTGACAGGGGGGCCGAACACTGAAGCTTTCTTT.

This clonotype has just a few counts. The chain combines TRBV29-1 with TRBJ2-1; 7 bases map to TRBD2. V lost 5 bases, J lost 4 bases, and 5 bases stayed unmatched. This CDR3 region has 13 residues. Germline CDR1 and CDR2: SQVTM and ANQGSEA. CDR3 nucleotide sequence: TGCAGCGTTCGCGGGAGAGGGTACAATGAGCAGTTCTTC. Residues: CSVRGRGYNEQFF.

This clonotype showed up just a few times. The chain couples TRBV30 to TRBJ1-2; D is perhaps TRBD1 (5 bases). With 4 bases removed from V and 4 bases from J, the gap between germline ends came to 16 bases. CDR1 and CDR2 from the germline V gene are GTSNPN and SVGIG (reference sequence). The CDR3 runs to 14 residues. CDR3 nucleotide sequence: TGTGCCTGGAATAAAGACAGAGGACCCTATGGCTACACCTTC. This sequence encodes CAWNKDRGPYGYTF.

The sample holds many counts of this clonotype. J is TRBJ1-2 and V is TRBV5-5, with TRBD1 matching 8 bases. Trimming took 5 bases from V and 5 from J; bases not matched to a gene: 11. The germline gives CDR1 SGHKS, CDR2 YYEKEE (reference sequence). This CDR3 region has 15 residues. CDR3 region: CASSLKWQGAYGYTF. The CDR3 DNA is TGTGCCAGCAGTCTGAAGTGGCAGGGGGCGTATGGCTACACCTTC.

This clonotype was recorded at least ten times. J is TRBJ2-1 and V is TRBV7-9; D remains ambiguous. The V gene's germline CDR1 is SEHNR and CDR2 FQNEAQ (reference sequence). V lost 6 bases and J 0 bases, leaving 12 bases between the germline ends. The CDR3 spans 15 residues. CDR3 DNA sequence: TGTGCCAGCAGTCCCATCCTAATCTCCTACAATGAGCAGTTCTTC. This codes for CASSPILISYNEQFF.

By sample share, this clonotype is medium-sized. The chain combines TRBV5-1 with TRBJ2-1; either TRBD1 or TRBD2 may fit D (6 bases each). V dropped 0 bases and J dropped 7 bases, with 17 bases sitting between them. The CDR3 sequence is 16 residues long. Germline V CDR1 and CDR2: SGHRS, YFSETQ. This CDR3 is CASSLAPPGAGNEQFF. The CDR3 DNA is TGCGCCAGCAGCTTGGCCCCACCGGGGGCGGGGAATGAGCAGTTCTTC.

This clonotype was detected ten times or more. This chain connects TRBV5-1 to TRBJ2-1; D is perhaps TRBD2 (5 bases). CDR1 SGHRS and CDR2 YFSETQ come from the germline V gene. The CDR3 extends over 15 amino acids. V gave up 2 bases and J gave up 2 bases, with 11 bases separating them. The CDR3 DNA follows: TGCGCCAGCAGCTTAGCGGAGCCCGCCTACAATGAGCAGTTCTTC. Its protein is CASSLAEPAYNEQFF.